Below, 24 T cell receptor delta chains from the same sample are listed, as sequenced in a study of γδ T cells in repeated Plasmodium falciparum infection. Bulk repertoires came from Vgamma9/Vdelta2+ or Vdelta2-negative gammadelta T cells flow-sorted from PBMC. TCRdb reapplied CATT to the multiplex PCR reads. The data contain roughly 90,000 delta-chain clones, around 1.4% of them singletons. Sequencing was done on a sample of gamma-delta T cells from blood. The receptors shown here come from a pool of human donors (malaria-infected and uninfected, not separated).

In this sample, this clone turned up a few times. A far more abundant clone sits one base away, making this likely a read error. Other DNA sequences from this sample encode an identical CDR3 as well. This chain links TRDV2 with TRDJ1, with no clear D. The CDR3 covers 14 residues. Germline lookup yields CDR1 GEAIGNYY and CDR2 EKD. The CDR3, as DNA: TGTGCCTGTGACACCGGAGGGCCAGGAGATAAGCTCATCTTT. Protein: CACDTGGPGDKLIF.

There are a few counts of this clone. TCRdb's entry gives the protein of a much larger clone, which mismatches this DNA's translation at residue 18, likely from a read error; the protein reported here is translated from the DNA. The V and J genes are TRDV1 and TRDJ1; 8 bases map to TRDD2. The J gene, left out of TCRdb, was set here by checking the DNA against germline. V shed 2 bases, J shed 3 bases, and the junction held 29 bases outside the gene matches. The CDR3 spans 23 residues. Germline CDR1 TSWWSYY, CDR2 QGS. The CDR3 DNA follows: TGTGCTCTTGGGGAAATTTCCAAACCCTTCCTAAGGTACTCATCAGCTTACGCCGATAAACTCATCTTT. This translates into CALGEISKPFLRYSSAYADKLIF.

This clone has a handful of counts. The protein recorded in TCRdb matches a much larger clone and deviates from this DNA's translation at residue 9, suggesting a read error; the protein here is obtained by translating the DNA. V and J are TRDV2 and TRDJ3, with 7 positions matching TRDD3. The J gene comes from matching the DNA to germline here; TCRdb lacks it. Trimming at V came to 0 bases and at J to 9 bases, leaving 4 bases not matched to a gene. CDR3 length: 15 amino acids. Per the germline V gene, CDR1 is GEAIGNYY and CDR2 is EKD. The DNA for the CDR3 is TGTGCCTGTGACACCGGAGGATACGGCACCCGACAGATGTTTTTC. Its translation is CACDTGGYGTRQMFF.

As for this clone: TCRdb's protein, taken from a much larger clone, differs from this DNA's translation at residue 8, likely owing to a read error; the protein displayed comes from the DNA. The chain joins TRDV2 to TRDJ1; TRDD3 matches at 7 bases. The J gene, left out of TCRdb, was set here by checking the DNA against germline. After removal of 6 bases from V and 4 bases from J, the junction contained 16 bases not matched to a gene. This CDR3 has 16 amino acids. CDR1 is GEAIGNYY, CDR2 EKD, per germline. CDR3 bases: TGTGCCTGTTTCGTACTGGGGAATGTCCCTGGCGATAAACTCATCTTT. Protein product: CACFVLGNVPGDKLIF.

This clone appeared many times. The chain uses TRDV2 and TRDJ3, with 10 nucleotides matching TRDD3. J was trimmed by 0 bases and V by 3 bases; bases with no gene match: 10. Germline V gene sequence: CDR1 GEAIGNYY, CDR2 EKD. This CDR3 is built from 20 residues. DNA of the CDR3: TGTGCCTGTGACGCCGTACTGGGGGATTCGAGCTCCTGGGACACCCGACAGATGTTTTTC. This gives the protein CACDAVLGDSSSWDTRQMFF.

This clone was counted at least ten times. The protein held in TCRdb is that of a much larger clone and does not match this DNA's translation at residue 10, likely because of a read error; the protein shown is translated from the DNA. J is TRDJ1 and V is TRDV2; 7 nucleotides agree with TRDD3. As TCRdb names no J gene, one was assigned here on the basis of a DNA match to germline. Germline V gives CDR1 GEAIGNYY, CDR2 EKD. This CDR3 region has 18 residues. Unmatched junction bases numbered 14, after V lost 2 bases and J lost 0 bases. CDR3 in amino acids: CACDIIRTGAPYTDKLIF. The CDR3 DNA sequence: TGTGCCTGTGACATAATACGTACTGGGGCCCCGTACACCGATAAACTCATCTTT.

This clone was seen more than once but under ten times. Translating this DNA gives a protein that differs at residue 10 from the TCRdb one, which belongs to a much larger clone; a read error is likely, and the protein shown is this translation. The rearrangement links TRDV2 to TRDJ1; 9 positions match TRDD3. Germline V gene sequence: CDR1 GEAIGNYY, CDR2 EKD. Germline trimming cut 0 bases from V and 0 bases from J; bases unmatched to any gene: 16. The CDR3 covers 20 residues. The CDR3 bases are TGTGCCTGTGACACCGTTTCTGGGGGATGCAAAGCCCCGTACACCGATAAACTCATCTTT. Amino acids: CACDTVSGGCKAPYTDKLIF.

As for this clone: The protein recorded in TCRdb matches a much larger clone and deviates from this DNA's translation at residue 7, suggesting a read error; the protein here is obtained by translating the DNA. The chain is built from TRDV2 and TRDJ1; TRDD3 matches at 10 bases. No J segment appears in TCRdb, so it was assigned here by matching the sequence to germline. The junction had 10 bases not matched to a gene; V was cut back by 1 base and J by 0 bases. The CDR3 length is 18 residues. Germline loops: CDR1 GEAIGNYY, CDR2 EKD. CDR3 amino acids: CACDTVRAGGYHTDKLIF. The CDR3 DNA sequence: TGTGCCTGTGACACTGTCAGGGCTGGGGGATATCACACCGATAAACTCATCTTT.

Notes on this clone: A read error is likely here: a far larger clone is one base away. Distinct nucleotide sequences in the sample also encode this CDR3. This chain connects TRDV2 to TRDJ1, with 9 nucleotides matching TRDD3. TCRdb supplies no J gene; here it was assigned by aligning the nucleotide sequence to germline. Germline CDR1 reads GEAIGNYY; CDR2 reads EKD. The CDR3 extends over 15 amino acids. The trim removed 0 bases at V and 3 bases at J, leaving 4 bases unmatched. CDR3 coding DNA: TGTGCCTGTGACACCGTGGGGGATAGAGCCGATAAACTCATCTTT. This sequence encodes CACDTVGDRADKLIF.

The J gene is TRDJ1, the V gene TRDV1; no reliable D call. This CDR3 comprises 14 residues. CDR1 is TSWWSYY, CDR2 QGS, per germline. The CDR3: CAAAGSPYTDKLIF. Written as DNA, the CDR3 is TGTGCCGCTGCTGGAAGTCCGTACACCGATAAACTCATCTTT.

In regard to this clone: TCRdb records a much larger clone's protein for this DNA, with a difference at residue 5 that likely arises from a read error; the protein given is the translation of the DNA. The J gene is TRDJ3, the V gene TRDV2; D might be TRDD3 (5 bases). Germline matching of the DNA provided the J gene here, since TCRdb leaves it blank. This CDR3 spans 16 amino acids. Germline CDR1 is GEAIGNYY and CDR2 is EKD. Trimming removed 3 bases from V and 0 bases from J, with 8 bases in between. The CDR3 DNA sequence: TGTGCCTGTGACTTGGGGAGCTCCTGGGACACCCGACAGATGTTTTTC. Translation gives CACDLGSSWDTRQMFF.

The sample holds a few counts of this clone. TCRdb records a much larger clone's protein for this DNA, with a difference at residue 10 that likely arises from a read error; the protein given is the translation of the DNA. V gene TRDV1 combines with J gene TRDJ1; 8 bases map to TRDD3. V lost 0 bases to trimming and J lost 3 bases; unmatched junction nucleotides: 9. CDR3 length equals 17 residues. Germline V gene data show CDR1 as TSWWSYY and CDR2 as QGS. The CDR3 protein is CALGELLWGMRADKLIF. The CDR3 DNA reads TGTGCTCTTGGGGAACTCCTGTGGGGGATGAGGGCCGATAAACTCATCTTT.

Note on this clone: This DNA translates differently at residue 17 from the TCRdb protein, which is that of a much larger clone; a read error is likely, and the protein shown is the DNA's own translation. In nucleotides, the CDR3 is TGTGCTCTTGGGGTCCTACCGGGTCCACGTAAACCCACTGGGGGATTACTCACCGATAAACTCATCTTT. Encoded protein: CALGVLPGPRKPTGGLLTDKLIF. The chain joins TRDV1 to TRDJ1, with 10 nucleotides matching TRDD3. The J gene is absent in TCRdb and was assigned here via DNA matching to germline. Germline CDR1 TSWWSYY, CDR2 QGS. This CDR3 region has 23 residues. V shed 4 bases, J shed 1 base, and the junction held 27 bases outside the gene matches.

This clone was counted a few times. CDR3 DNA: TGTGCTGGGGTAAGGGGGGATAAACTCATCTTT. This encodes CAGVRGDKLIF. The chain combines TRDV3 with TRDJ1, with D perhaps TRDD3 (5 bases). The J gene, left out of TCRdb, was set here by checking the DNA against germline. The V gene's germline CDR1 is TVYSNPD and CDR2 GDNSRS (reference sequence). The CDR3 spans 11 residues. Filled out from reference TRDV3 and TRDJ1, the complete variable domain reads CDKVTQSSPDQTVASGSEVVLLCTYDTVYSNPDLFWYRIRPDYSFQFVFYGDNSRSEGADFTQGRFSVKHILTQKAFHLVISPVRTEDSATYYCAGVRGDKLIFGKGTRVTVEP.

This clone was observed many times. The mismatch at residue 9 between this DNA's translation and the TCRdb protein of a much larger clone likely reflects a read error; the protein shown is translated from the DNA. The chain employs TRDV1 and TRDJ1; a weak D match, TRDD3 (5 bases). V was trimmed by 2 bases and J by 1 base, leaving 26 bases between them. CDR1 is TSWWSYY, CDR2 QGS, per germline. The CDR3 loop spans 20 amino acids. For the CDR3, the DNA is TGTGCTCTTGGGGAAAACAGCGGGTCATCCTCGGGGGTCCTCACCGATAAACTCATCTTT. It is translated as CALGENSGSSSGVLTDKLIF.

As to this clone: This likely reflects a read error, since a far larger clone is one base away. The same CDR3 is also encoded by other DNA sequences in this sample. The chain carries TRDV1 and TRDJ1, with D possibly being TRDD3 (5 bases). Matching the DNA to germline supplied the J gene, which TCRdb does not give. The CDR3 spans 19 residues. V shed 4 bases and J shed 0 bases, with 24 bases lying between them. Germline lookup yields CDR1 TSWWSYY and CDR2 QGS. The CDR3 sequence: CALGAIRWRFWEHTDKLIF. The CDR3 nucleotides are TGTGCTCTTGGGGCTATTCGGTGGCGGTTCTGGGAACACACCGATAAACTCATCTTT.

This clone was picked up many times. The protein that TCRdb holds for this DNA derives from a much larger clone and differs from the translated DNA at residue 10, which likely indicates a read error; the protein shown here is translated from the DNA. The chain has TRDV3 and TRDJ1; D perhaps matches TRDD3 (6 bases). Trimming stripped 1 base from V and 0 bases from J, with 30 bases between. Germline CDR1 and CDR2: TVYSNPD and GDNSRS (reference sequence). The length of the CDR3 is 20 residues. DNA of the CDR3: TGTGCCTTTATTGGTCCCCGGTACTGGGAGATTTCAAAGTACACCGATAAACTCATCTTT. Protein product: CAFIGPRYWEISKYTDKLIF.

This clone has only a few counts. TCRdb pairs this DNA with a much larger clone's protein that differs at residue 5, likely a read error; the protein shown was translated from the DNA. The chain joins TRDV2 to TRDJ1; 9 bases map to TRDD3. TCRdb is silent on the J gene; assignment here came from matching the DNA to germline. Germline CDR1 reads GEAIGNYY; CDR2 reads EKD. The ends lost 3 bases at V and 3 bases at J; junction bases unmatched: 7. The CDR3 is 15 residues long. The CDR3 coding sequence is TGTGCCTGTGACTCGCTGGGGGATTTCGCCGATAAACTCATCTTT. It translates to CACDSLGDFADKLIF.

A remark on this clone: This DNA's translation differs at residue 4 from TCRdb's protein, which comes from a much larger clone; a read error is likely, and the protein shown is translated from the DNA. The CDR3 is CALRAQDLPTTLGIGRTDKLIF. CDR3 bases: TGTGCTCTTAGGGCTCAGGACCTTCCTACCACGTTGGGGATTGGAAGGACCGATAAACTCATCTTT. The chain joins TRDV1 to TRDJ1; 9 bases line up with TRDD2. Unmatched junction bases numbered 30, after V lost 8 bases and J lost 2 bases. The CDR3 is made up of 22 amino acids. Germline assignment: CDR1 TSWWSYY and CDR2 QGS.

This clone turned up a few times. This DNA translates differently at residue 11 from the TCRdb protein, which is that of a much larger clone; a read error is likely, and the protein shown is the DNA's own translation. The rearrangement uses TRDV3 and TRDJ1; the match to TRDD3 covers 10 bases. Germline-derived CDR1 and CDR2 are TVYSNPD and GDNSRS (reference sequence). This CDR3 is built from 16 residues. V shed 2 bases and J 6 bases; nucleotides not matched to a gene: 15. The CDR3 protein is CAFPRTGGSVANKLIF. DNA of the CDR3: TGTGCCTTTCCTCGTACTGGGGGATCAGTCGCCAATAAACTCATCTTT.

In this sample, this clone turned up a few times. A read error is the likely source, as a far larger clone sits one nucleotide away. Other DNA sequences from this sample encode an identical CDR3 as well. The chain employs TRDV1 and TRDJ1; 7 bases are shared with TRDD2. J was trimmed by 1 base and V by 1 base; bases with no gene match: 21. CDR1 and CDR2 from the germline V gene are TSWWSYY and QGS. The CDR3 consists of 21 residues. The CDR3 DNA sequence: TGTGCTCTTGGGGAACCTATTCCTACCCAACGGGATGAAGGTCCCACCGATAAACTCATCTTT. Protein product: CALGEPIPTQRDEGPTDKLIF.

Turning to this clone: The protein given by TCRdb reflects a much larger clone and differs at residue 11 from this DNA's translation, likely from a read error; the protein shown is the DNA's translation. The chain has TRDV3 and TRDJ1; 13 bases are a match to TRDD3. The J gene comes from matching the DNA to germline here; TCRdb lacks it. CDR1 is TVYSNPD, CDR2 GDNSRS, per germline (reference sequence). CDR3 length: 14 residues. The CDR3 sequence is CAFSITGGYDELIF. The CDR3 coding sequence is TGTGCCTTTAGCATTACTGGGGGATACGATGAACTCATCTTT.

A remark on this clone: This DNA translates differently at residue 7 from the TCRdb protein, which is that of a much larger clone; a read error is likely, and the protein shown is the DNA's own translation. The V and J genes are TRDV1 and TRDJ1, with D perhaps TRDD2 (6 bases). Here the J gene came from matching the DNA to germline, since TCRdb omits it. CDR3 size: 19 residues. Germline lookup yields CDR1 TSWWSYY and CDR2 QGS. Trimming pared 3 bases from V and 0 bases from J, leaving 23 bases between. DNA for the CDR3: TGTGCTCTTGGGGACCGTTCCTTCCACGGACCTGGGTACACCGATAAACTCATCTTT. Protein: CALGDRSFHGPGYTDKLIF.

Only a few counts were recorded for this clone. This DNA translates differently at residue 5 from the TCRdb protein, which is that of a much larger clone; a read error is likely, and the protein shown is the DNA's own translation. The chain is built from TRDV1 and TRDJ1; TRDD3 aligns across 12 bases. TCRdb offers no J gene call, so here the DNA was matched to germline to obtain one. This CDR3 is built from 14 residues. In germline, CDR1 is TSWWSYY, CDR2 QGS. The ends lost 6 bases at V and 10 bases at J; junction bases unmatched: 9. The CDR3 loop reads CALGVLLGDTGLIF. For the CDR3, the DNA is TGTGCTCTTGGAGTCTTACTGGGGGATACCGGACTCATCTTT.